Only a few counts were recorded for the clone carrying this T cell receptor beta chain. TCRdb independently ran MiXCR on the RT-PCR reads; one entry per CDR3 protein. This sample carries 150,000 or so distinct CDR3 sequences, nearly 25% of them seen once, and the ten largest clones take roughly 26%. These data originate in a study of patients and donors after allogeneic stem cell transplantation. The CDR3 consists of 15 residues. Germline CDR1 SGHKS, CDR2 YYEKEE (reference sequence). V lost 5 bases and J lost 2; bases outside the gene matches: 9. The chain links TRBV5-5 to TRBJ1-2, with 7 bases aligning to TRBD1. The source is a human donor who was either an allogeneic HSCT recipient or a stem cell or donor lymphocyte infusion donor (not recorded which). It is not recorded whose cells these are; they may come from a transplant donor. The specimen was blood, either unsorted or a sorted T cell fraction (not recorded which). The CDR3 DNA follows: TGTGCCAGCAGAGAGGGGGCATCGGCCAACTATGGCTACACCTTC. This gives the protein CASREGASANYGYTF. The whole variable domain, remainder taken from reference TRBV5-5 and TRBJ1-2, is DAGVTQSPTHLIKTRGQQVTLRCSPISGHKSVSWYQQVLGQGPQFIFQYYEKEERGRGNFPDRFSARQFPNYSSELNVNALLLGDSALYLCASREGASANYGYTFGSGTRLTVV.